Sequencing of this T cell receptor (beta chain) was carried out in a study of post-analysis software for immune sequencing data. Study-wide context: The courses of disease that were included comprised relapsing-remitting, secondary progressive and progressive-relapsing multiple sclerosis. The study, taken as a whole, reports: Samples from one preparation batch, clustered by F measure, grouped strongly together. About five TRBV segments appeared more often in patients than in controls, and TRBV5-6, TRBV5-1 and TRBV20-1 were among these. Significantly decreased normalized Chao1 diversity was recorded for multiple sclerosis patients relative to controls.

V shed 5 bases and J 8 bases; nucleotides not matched to a gene: 6. CDR3 size: 13 residues. Worth noting for this clonotype: No antigen is known for it. This CDR3 is missing its conserved last phenylalanine or tryptophan, likely due to a read error.

Incorporated into the TCR beta cDNA libraries were unique molecular identifiers, which served to reduce PCR and sequencing biases. Some 500,000 cDNA molecules were obtained per 1 to 10 million input T cells. TCRdb re-derived calls from the PCR reads in MiXCR, one entry per CDR3 protein. This sample carries about 560,000 distinct CDR3 sequences, roughly 45% of them seen once, and the ten largest clones take 1.5% to 2%. The chain carries TRBV12-3 or TRBV12-4 and TRBJ2-1; 7 bases fit TRBD1. Sequenced material: blood. This TCR was recovered from a girl aged 10 to 17 with multiple sclerosis. The chain's CDR3 is CASSPDRAHEQFC. The CDR3 DNA reads TGTGCCAGCAGTCCTGACAGGGCCCATGAGCAGTTCTGC.